This T cell receptor beta chain is drawn from a study of shared clonotypes between healthy human individuals. The assay was carried out at the deep level. Method: immunoSEQ multiplex PCR; TCRdb's copy keeps in-frame clones and lacks some. The sample includes some 530,000 clones, 78% of them seen just once. Without sorting, samples used tens of millions of PBMCs for genomic DNA. Per the germline V gene, CDR1 is SGHNT and CDR2 is YYREEE (reference sequence). This CDR3 has 14 amino acids. V lost 7 bases, J lost 5 bases, and 8 bases stayed unmatched. The genes are TRBV5-4 and TRBJ2-5; TRBD2 aligns across 10 bases. What was sequenced was PBMCs. This clonotype was sampled from a woman aged 40-49 years in good health. Some clones in this sample may be carry-over from other donors' samples. CDR3 in DNA: TGTGCCAGCTGGGCCGGGACTAGCGTCGAGACCCAGTACTTC. Protein: CASWAGTSVETQYF.